The next 26 T cell receptor beta chains were all read from a single sample in a study of T cells in Graves' hyperthyroidism and ophthalmopathy. Researchers amplified the TCR beta CDR3 regions from RNA transcripts. The TCR CDR3 first-round RT-PCR relied on the HTBI primer set. TCRdb reprocessed the multiplex PCR reads with MiXCR, giving one entry per CDR3 protein. This table has roughly 400,000 distinct CDR3 sequences, approximately 25% appearing once. Material for sequencing was blood. These TCRs come from a man aged 50-60 years with Graves' hyperthyroidism.

This clonotype was recorded at least ten times. CDR3 DNA sequence: TGTGCCAGCAGGGACACAGATACGCAGTATTTT. This codes for CASRDTDTQYF. The chain uses TRBV6-1 and TRBJ2-3; D ambiguous. The CDR3 contains 11 residues. Germline CDR1 is MNHNS and CDR2 is SASEGT. Trimming removed 6 bases at V and 2 bases at J, with 3 bases between.

V usage is TRBV18 and J usage is TRBJ2-5, with TRBD1 identical over 7 bases. CDR3 length: 17 residues. The V gene's germline CDR1 is KGHSH and CDR2 LQKENI. V was pared by 3 bases and J by 2 bases, with 12 bases of the junction left unmatched. In nucleotides, the CDR3 is TGTGCCAGCTCACCTGTTCGGGGCGGACAGGCTCAAGAGACCCAGTACTTC. It codes for CASSPVRGGQAQETQYF.

The V call is TRBV27, the J call TRBJ2-7; D may be TRBD1 or TRBD2 (5 bases each). The CDR3 runs to 12 residues. Trimming removed 4 bases from V and 6 bases from J, with 10 bases in between. Germline V gene sequence: CDR1 MNHEY, CDR2 SMNVEV (reference sequence). CDR3 sequence: CASSSGLREQYF. In DNA form, the CDR3 reads TGTGCCAGCAGTTCGGGGCTACGCGAGCAGTACTTC.

The V call is TRBV6-2 or TRBV6-3, the J call TRBJ1-3; a weak D match, TRBD1 (6 bases). The V end was cut by 8 bases, the J end by 4 bases, with 9 bases between. The CDR3 is 12 residues long. Germline assignment: CDR1 MNHEY and CDR2 SVGEGT. The CDR3 protein is CASAGAGNTIYF. The CDR3 DNA reads TGTGCCAGCGCGGGGGCGGGAAACACCATATATTTT.

As to this clonotype: This could be a read error, since a much larger clone is one nucleotide away. The chain has TRBV6-1 and TRBJ2-1; 10 nucleotides match TRBD1. This CDR3 spans 16 amino acids. The V gene's germline CDR1 is MNHNS and CDR2 SASEGT. CDR3 sequence (DNA): TGTCCCAGCAGAGCGGGGACAGGGGTTCCGGACAATGAGCAGTTCTTC. Amino acids: CPSRAGTGVPDNEQFF.

The table lists this clonotype with a few counts. The V call is TRBV5-1, the J call TRBJ1-5; a possible D gene is TRBD1 (6 bases). Looked up from germline, CDR1 is SGHRS and CDR2 is YFSETQ. CDR3 length: 16 amino acids. V was cut by 0 bases and J by 2 bases, with 12 bases left in between. DNA of the CDR3: TGCGCCAGCAGCTTGGGGGGGGGCAGGGGCAATCAGCCCCAGCATTTT. This encodes CASSLGGGRGNQPQHF.

A few counts support this clonotype. The CDR3 protein is CASSSTRDTEAFF. As DNA, the CDR3 is TGTGCCAGCAGTAGCACCCGGGACACTGAAGCTTTCTTT. V is TRBV6-1 and J is TRBJ1-1; no definite D call. V shed 5 bases and J shed 3 bases, with 10 bases lying between them. CDR3 size: 13 residues. Germline V gene lookup returns CDR1 MNHNS and CDR2 SASEGT.

At least ten counts were recorded for this clonotype. The chain recombines TRBV7-9 with TRBJ1-1; D not certain. CDR1 SEHNR and CDR2 FQNEAQ come from the germline V gene (reference sequence). The V end lost 6 bases, the J end lost 3 bases, and 11 bases lay between the germline ends. This CDR3 is 13 amino acids long. In DNA, the CDR3 is TGTGCCAGCAGATTCACCAGAGACACTGAAGCTTTCTTT. Translating it yields CASRFTRDTEAFF.

In this sample, this clonotype turned up many times. This chain uses TRBV7-2 with TRBJ2-7, with D perhaps matching TRBD1 (6 bases). The CDR3 sequence is 13 residues long. CDR1 SGHTA and CDR2 FQGNSA come from the germline V gene. Between the trimmed V and J ends, which lost 10 bases and 7 bases, there was a span of 20 bases. CDR3 in DNA: TGTGCCACCGCTACCCGATCAGGGGAAGAGCAGTACTTC. The encoded protein is CATATRSGEEQYF.

This clonotype showed up many times. The V and J genes are TRBV20-1 and TRBJ2-1; 8 bases are shared with TRBD2. This CDR3 has 17 amino acids. Looked up from germline, CDR1 is DFQATT and CDR2 is SNEGSKA (reference sequence). With 0 bases clipped from V and 2 bases from J, the junction kept 9 bases outside the gene matches. The CDR3 loop reads CSARDLFGRAAYNEQFF. Here the CDR3 DNA reads TGCAGTGCTAGAGATCTCTTCGGGAGGGCCGCCTACAATGAGCAGTTCTTC.

This clonotype was seen more than once but under ten times. V usage is TRBV6-1 and J usage is TRBJ1-5, with a possible D match to TRBD1 (6 bases). Trimming removed 7 bases from V and 6 bases from J, with 13 bases in between. This CDR3 region has 13 residues. The germline CDR1 and CDR2 sequences are MNHNS and SASEGT. CDR3 DNA sequence: TGTGCCAGCACACAGGGTGTCGGTCAGCCCCAGCATTTT. Its protein is CASTQGVGQPQHF.

This clonotype occurred a few times. The rearrangement joins TRBV19 to TRBJ2-3; 7 nucleotides align to TRBD1. Germline CDR1 is LNHDA and CDR2 is SQIVND (reference sequence). The V and J ends lost 5 bases and 2 bases, in that order; junction bases with no gene match: 4. The CDR3 is 14 amino acids. The CDR3 loop is CASSPQGTTDTQYF. CDR3 DNA sequence: TGTGCCAGTAGTCCACAGGGGACCACAGATACGCAGTATTTT.

The chain recombines TRBV7-3 with TRBJ2-1; TRBD2 aligns across 9 bases. Germline CDR1 and CDR2: SGHTA and FQGTGA. CDR3 length: 17 residues. The junction had 17 bases not matched to a gene; V was cut back by 6 bases and J by 8 bases. The DNA for the CDR3 is TGTGCCAGCAGTCCCGTTTTGAGTAGCGGGAGTGCACATGAGCAGTTCTTC. The encoded protein is CASSPVLSSGSAHEQFF.

At least ten counts were recorded for this clonotype. The chain recombines TRBV28 with TRBJ2-7; 13 nucleotides match TRBD2. Germline values: CDR1 MDHEN, CDR2 SYDVKM. Trimming cost V 6 bases and J 4 bases; bases outside gene matches: 3. There are 14 residues in the CDR3. The CDR3 sequence: CASRKLAGGYEQYF. The CDR3 region has the DNA TGTGCCAGCAGAAAACTAGCGGGAGGGTACGAGCAGTACTTC.

This clonotype was observed many times. The V call is TRBV20-1, the J call TRBJ2-7; 7 bases fit TRBD1. Trimming removed 7 bases from V and 3 bases from J; junction bases left unmatched: 3. The V gene's germline CDR1 is DFQATT and CDR2 SNEGSKA (reference sequence). This CDR3 region has 11 residues. The CDR3 sequence is CSVGQSYEQYF. In DNA, the CDR3 is TGCAGTGTGGGACAGAGCTACGAGCAGTACTTC.

The gene calls are TRBV5-8 and TRBJ2-1; 7 bases line up with TRBD2. Trimming at V came to 2 bases and at J to 4 bases, leaving 6 bases not matched to a gene. Per germline, CDR1 SGHTS and CDR2 YDEGEE. The CDR3 has 15 amino acids. The chain's CDR3 is CASSFEREPYNEQFF. The CDR3 DNA sequence: TGTGCCAGCAGCTTCGAGCGGGAACCGTACAATGAGCAGTTCTTC.

This sequence joins TRBV11-2 and TRBJ2-7, with 12 bases lining up with TRBD2. V shed 9 bases and J 4 bases; nucleotides not matched to a gene: 10. This CDR3 is built from 15 residues. CDR1 and CDR2 from the germline V gene are SGHAT and FQNNGV. The CDR3 DNA follows: TGTGCCAGTAGTCTAGCGGGAGGGCCTTTGTACGAGCAGTACTTC. Translation: CASSLAGGPLYEQYF. The full variable domain, its missing parts supplied by reference TRBV11-2 and TRBJ2-7, is EAGVAQSPRYKIIEKRQSVAFWCNPISGHATLYWYQQILGQGPKLLIQFQNNGVVDDSQLPKDRFSAERLKGVDSTLKIQPAKLEDSAVYLCASSLAGGPLYEQYFGPGTRLTVT.

V usage is TRBV7-9 and J usage is TRBJ1-1; D call uncertain. Trimming removed 5 bases from V and 8 bases from J, with 9 bases in between. This CDR3 comprises 11 residues. From germline, CDR1 is SEHNR and CDR2 FQNEAQ (reference sequence). CDR3 nucleotides: TGTGCCAGCAGCGCCAGTTTGGAAGCTTTCTTT. Its protein product is CASSASLEAFF.

About this clonotype itself: The conserved phenylalanine or tryptophan normally closing the CDR3 is absent here, so this likely arose from a read error. V usage is TRBV9 and J usage is TRBJ2-7, with D possibly being TRBD1 or TRBD2 (5 bases each). The CDR3 runs 15 residues. The germline V gene has CDR1 SGDLS and CDR2 YYNGEE. The germline V and J ends were trimmed by 0 bases and 0 bases, with 10 bases remaining between them. The CDR3 loop reads CASSVGGSISYEQYL. DNA of the CDR3: TGTGCCAGCAGCGTAGGGGGGAGTATCTCCTACGAGCAGTACCTC.

This clonotype has just a few counts. The chain carries TRBV2 and TRBJ1-4, with D possibly being TRBD1 (6 bases). V dropped 6 bases and J dropped 8 bases, with 13 bases sitting between them. The CDR3 consists of 13 residues. Germline V gene sequence: CDR1 SNHLY, CDR2 FYNNEI. CDR3 nucleotide sequence: TGTGCCAGCAGAAGGACAGCAGAAGAAAAACTGTTTTTT. Its protein is CASRRTAEEKLFF.

In its sample, this clonotype was seen a few times. V and J are TRBV12-3 or TRBV12-4 and TRBJ2-5, with no clear D. V shed 5 bases and J shed 7 bases, with 8 bases lying between them. CDR3 length: 11 residues. The CDR3 bases are TGTGCCAGCAGTCCAGATCGGACCCAGTACTTC. Encoded protein: CASSPDRTQYF.

This clonotype was counted only a few times. The CDR3 region has the DNA TGCGCCAGCAGCTTGGAAGGGGGCTGGACAGATACGCAGTATTTT. Protein product: CASSLEGGWTDTQYF. The chain has TRBV5-1 and TRBJ2-3; the match to TRBD1 covers 7 bases. Germline assignment: CDR1 SGHRS and CDR2 YFSETQ. The ends lost 0 bases at V and 3 bases at J; junction bases unmatched: 4. This CDR3 has 15 residues.

The chain couples TRBV5-4 to TRBJ2-7, with 14 bases lining up with TRBD2. The CDR3 loop spans 16 amino acids. The germline V gene encodes CDR1 SGHNT and CDR2 YYREEE (reference sequence). The junction had 8 bases not matched to a gene; V was cut back by 4 bases and J by 5 bases. The CDR3 protein is CASSPGLAGAMDEQYF. The CDR3 bases are TGTGCCAGCAGCCCGGGACTAGCGGGAGCAATGGACGAGCAGTACTTC.

The sample holds many counts of this clonotype. The chain joins TRBV28 to TRBJ2-1; TRBD2 agrees at 8 bases. Germline trimming cut 2 bases from V and 4 bases from J; bases unmatched to any gene: 10. The CDR3 length is 17 residues. Germline V gene lookup returns CDR1 MDHEN and CDR2 SYDVKM. Written as DNA, the CDR3 is TGTGCCAGCAGTTTAACGGGTCGGGAGGGCCTATACAATGAGCAGTTCTTC. Translating it yields CASSLTGREGLYNEQFF.

The chain carries TRBV4-1 and TRBJ2-6; 9 nucleotides match TRBD1. CDR3 length equals 18 residues. J gave up 3 bases and V 4 bases, and 10 bases lay outside the gene matches. Looked up from germline, CDR1 is MGHRA and CDR2 is YSYEKL. The CDR3 spells CASSRQETGGSGANVLTF. In DNA, the CDR3 is TGCGCCAGCAGCCGCCAAGAAACAGGGGGCAGTGGGGCCAACGTCCTGACTTTC.

This clonotype was picked up a small number of times. J is TRBJ2-7 and V is TRBV6-6; tentative D call: TRBD1 (6 bases). The V and J ends lost 0 bases and 3 bases respectively, with 12 bases between them. CDR1 is MNHNY, CDR2 SVGAGI, per germline (reference sequence). The CDR3 covers 15 residues. CDR3 bases: TGTGCCAGCAGTTACTCTTTCACAGGGCTCTACGAGCAGTACTTC. Protein sequence: CASSYSFTGLYEQYF.